Sequencing of this T cell receptor (beta chain) was carried out in a study of blood T cells in healthy people across ages. Study-level background: About one barcoded beta molecule was captured per two T cells (by template switching).

Regarding the study as a whole: Older individuals had lower TCR beta diversity per million T cells (the decline was roughly linear).

On this clonotype itself: Its antigen is unknown.

Next came a second PCR, run for roughly 6 to 11 cycles, which used a sample-barcoded 5' primer along with a J-beta primer mix. Any given sample supplied a minimum of 2.5 million CDR3-containing paired-end reads. TCRdb called the 5' RACE reads again in MiXCR, with one record for every CDR3 protein. Counted here are 550,000 to 600,000 distinct CDR3 sequences, roughly 48% occurring once; the ten biggest clones make up around 24%. Donors were systemically healthy Caucasian individuals from Russia aged about 6 to 95 years. Sequenced material: blood. This TCR derives from a man older than 75 in good health.

The CDR3 nucleotides are TGCGCCAGCAGCCAAGAGAGGGGGGGCACTGAAGCTTTCTTT. It yields the protein CASSQERGGTEAFF. This chain uses TRBV4-3 with TRBJ1-1; TRBD1 might be the D (6 bases). This CDR3 has 14 residues. The germline gives CDR1 LGHNA, CDR2 YSLEER. The V end was cut by 0 bases, the J end by 4 bases, with 9 bases between.